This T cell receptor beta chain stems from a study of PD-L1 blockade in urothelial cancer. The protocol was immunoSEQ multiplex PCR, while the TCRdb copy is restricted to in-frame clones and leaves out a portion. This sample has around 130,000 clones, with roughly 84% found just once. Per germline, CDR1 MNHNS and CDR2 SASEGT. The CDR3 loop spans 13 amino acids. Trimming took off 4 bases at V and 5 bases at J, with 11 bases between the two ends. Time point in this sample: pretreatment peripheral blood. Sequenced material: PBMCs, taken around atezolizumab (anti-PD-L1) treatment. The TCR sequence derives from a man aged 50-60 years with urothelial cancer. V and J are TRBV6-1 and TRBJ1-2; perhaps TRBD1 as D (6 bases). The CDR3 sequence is CASSAGQQYGYTF. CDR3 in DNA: TGTGCCAGCAGTGCCGGACAGCAATATGGCTACACCTTC.